Listed below are T cell receptor beta chains from one sample, sequenced in a study of cytomegalovirus exposure and HLA in healthy donors. Sequenced by immunoSEQ multiplex PCR; TCRdb stores in-frame clones only, minus some. The sample includes a few hundred thousand clones, approximately 88% seen only once; the top ten take about 0.99%. Sequenced material: PBMCs. The receptors were sampled from a woman aged 18 to 35 in good health and CMV-seronegative. Both conserved end residues are part of each CDR3. D genes are given only for firm matches. A row's size may be missing; if present it is once, few, many or a size class.

clone size: .; V gene: TRBV6-5; J gene: TRBJ2-2; D gene: TRBD1; CDR3 DNA: TGTGCCAGCAGTTACGGGGACAGGGGAAGCACCGGGGAGCTGTTTTTT; CDR3 protein: CASSYGDRGSTGELFF
clone size: .; V gene: TRBV6-6; J gene: TRBJ2-7; D gene: .; CDR3 DNA: TGTGCCAGCAGGGGGGCCTCGAGCTCCTACGAGCAGTACTTC; CDR3 protein: CASRGASSSYEQYF
clone size: .; V gene: TRBV6-5; J gene: TRBJ2-1; D gene: .; CDR3 DNA: TGTGCCAGCAGCAACCGACCAGGGCTTGGGAATGAGCAGTTCTTC; CDR3 protein: CASSNRPGLGNEQFF
clone size: .; V gene: TRBV5-1; J gene: TRBJ2-6; D gene: TRBD2; CDR3 DNA: TGCGCCAGCAGCTCCTGGACTAGCGGGAGTTTTGGGGCCAACGTCCTGACTTTC; CDR3 protein: CASSSWTSGSFGANVLTF
clone size: .; V gene: TRBV5-4; J gene: TRBJ2-3; D gene: .; CDR3 DNA: TGTGCCAGCAGCTACCAGGAACCAACAGATACGCAGTATTTT; CDR3 protein: CASSYQEPTDTQYF
clone size: .; V gene: TRBV7-3; J gene: TRBJ2-2; D gene: .; CDR3 DNA: TGTGCCAGCAGCTTACTTGACACCGGGGAGCTGTTTTTT; CDR3 protein: CASSLLDTGELFF
clone size: many; V gene: TRBV21-1; J gene: TRBJ2-7; D gene: .; CDR3 DNA: TGTGCCAGCAGCAAAGCGGCTCCTAGCGGGAGTAACGAGCAGTACTTC; CDR3 protein: CASSKAAPSGSNEQYF
clone size: few; V gene: TRBV2; J gene: TRBJ2-7; D gene: .; CDR3 DNA: TGTGCCAGCAGGCAGGGGAATTGGGAGCAGTACTTC; CDR3 protein: CASRQGNWEQYF
clone size: few; V gene: TRBV27; J gene: TRBJ1-2; D gene: TRBD1; CDR3 DNA: TGTGCCAGCAACGAGGGGGGGACAGGCTATGGCTACACCTTC; CDR3 protein: CASNEGGTGYGYTF
clone size: .; V gene: TRBV5-6; J gene: TRBJ2-7; D gene: .; CDR3 DNA: TGTGCCAGCAGCTTGGAACTAAAGCGGTCCGAGCAGTACTTC; CDR3 protein: CASSLELKRSEQYF
clone size: .; V gene: TRBV7-3; J gene: TRBJ2-1; D gene: TRBD2; CDR3 DNA: TGTGCCAGCAGCACGGCGGGGGGGCCTTACAATGAGCAGTTCTTC; CDR3 protein: CASSTAGGPYNEQFF
clone size: .; V gene: TRBV30; J gene: TRBJ2-7; D gene: .; CDR3 DNA: TGTGCCTGGAGTGGAGCGGGACAATACGAGCAGTACTTC; CDR3 protein: CAWSGAGQYEQYF
clone size: .; V gene: TRBV29-1; J gene: TRBJ2-3; D gene: .; CDR3 DNA: TGCAGCGTTGAGGGGGGTACAGATACGCAGTATTTT; CDR3 protein: CSVEGGTDTQYF
clone size: .; V gene: TRBV14; J gene: TRBJ2-7; D gene: .; CDR3 DNA: TGTGCCAGCAGCCACTGGGGGCAGTACGAGCAGTACTTC; CDR3 protein: CASSHWGQYEQYF
clone size: .; V gene: TRBV10-3; J gene: TRBJ2-5; D gene: TRBD2; CDR3 DNA: TGTGCCATCAGTCCCGGACTAGCGGAAGAGACCCAGTACTTC; CDR3 protein: CAISPGLAEETQYF
clone size: .; V gene: TRBV28; J gene: TRBJ1-2; D gene: TRBD1; CDR3 DNA: TGTGCCAGCAGTGCCGTGACCCTGACAGGGAACTATGGCTACACCTTC; CDR3 protein: CASSAVTLTGNYGYTF